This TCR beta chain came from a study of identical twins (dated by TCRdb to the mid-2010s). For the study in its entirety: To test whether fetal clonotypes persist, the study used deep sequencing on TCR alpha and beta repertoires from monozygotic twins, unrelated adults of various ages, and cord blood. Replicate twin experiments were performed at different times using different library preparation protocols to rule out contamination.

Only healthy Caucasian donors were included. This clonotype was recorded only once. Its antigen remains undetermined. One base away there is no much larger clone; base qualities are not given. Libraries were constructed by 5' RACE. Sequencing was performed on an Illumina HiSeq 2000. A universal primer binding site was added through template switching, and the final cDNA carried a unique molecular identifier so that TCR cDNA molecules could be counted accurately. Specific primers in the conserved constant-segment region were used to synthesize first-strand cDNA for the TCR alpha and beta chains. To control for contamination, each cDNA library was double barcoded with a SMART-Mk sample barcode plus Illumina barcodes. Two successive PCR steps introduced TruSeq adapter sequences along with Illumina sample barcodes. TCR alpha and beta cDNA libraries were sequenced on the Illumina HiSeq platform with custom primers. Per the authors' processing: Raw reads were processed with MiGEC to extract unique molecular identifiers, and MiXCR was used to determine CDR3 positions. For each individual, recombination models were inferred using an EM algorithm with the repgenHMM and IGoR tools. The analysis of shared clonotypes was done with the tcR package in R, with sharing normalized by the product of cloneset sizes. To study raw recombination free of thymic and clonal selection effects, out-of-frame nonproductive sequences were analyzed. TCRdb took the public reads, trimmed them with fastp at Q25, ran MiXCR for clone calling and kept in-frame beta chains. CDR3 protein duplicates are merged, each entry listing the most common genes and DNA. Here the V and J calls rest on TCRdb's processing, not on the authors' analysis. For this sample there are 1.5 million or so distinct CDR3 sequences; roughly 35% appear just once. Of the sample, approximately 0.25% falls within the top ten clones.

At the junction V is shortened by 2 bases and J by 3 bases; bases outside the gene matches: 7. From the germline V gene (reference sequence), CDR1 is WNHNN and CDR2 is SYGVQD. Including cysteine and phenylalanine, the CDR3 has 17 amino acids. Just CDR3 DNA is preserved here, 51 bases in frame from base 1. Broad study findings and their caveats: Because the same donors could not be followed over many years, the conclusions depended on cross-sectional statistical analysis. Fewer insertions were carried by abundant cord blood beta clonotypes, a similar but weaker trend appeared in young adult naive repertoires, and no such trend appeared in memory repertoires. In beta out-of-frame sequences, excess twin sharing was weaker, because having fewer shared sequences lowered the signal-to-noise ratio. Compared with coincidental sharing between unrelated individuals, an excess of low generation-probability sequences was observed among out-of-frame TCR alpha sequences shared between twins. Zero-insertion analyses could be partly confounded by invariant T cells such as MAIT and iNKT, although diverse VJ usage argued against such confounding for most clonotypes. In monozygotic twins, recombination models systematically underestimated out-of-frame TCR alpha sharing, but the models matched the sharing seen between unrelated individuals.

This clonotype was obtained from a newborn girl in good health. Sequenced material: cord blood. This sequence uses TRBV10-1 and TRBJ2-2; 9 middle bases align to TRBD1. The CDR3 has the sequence CASSEPTGGTDTGELFF. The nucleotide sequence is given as TGCGCCAGCAGTGAGCCCACAGGGGGCACGGACACCGGGGAGCTGTTTTTT.